These 23 T cell receptor beta chains came from one sample sequenced in a study of post-analysis software for immune sequencing data. Study findings and constraints: Compared with controls, patients had more of about 5 TRBV segments, including TRBV5-6, TRBV5-1 and TRBV20-1.

Their target antigens are unknown. Sequencing libraries made from TCR beta cDNA carried unique molecular identifiers. MiXCR was run by TCRdb on the PCR reads, yielding one entry per CDR3 protein. The data hold some 690,000 distinct CDR3 sequences, with roughly three fifths observed a single time. The sample consisted of blood. These receptors were obtained from a girl under 10 years old with multiple sclerosis.

V is TRBV20-1 and J is TRBJ2-5, with 12 bases aligning to TRBD2. The V segment lost 1 base and the J segment 2 bases; nucleotides outside the gene matches: 8. Germline CDR1 DFQATT, CDR2 SNEGSKA (reference sequence). This CDR3 comprises 17 residues. The CDR3 spells CSARGFRTSGAQETQYF. The CDR3, as DNA: TGCAGTGCTAGAGGCTTTCGGACTAGCGGGGCACAAGAGACCCAGTACTTC.

Regarding this clonotype: Germline and junction disagree at one end, which may indicate a read error. The V gene is TRBV7-7, the J gene TRBJ2-1, with unresolved D. The germline V gene has CDR1 SSHAT and CDR2 FNYEAQ (reference sequence). The CDR3 is 16 residues long. CDR3 sequence reads: CASSLALTDTYNEQFF. CDR3 sequence (DNA): TGTGCTAGCAGCTTAGCCCTCACTGATACCTACAATGAGCAGTTCTTC.

This clonotype was seen a few times. This rearrangement joins TRBV12-3 or TRBV12-4 to TRBJ1-4; a weak D match, TRBD1 (5 bases). Trimming left V 6 bases short and J 0 bases short, with 20 bases between. This CDR3 spans 18 amino acids. The CDR3 spells CASRADTTLAATNEKLFF. CDR3 nucleotide sequence: TGTGCCAGCAGAGCGGACACAACCTTAGCAGCAACTAATGAAAAACTGTTTTTT.

The CDR3 DNA reads as TGTGCCACCAGTGATGCGGGTTCAGCCTACAATGAGCAGTTCTTC. Amino acid sequence: CATSDAGSAYNEQFF. The chain recombines TRBV24-1 with TRBJ2-1; D is possibly TRBD2 (5 bases). V was clipped by 3 bases and J by 2 bases, with 10 bases between them. Germline assignment: CDR1 KGHDR and CDR2 SFDVKD. The CDR3 sequence is 15 residues long.

This clonotype was recorded a few times. Here the CDR3 DNA reads TGTGCCAGCAGCTTAACGGCGGCCAATGAGCAGTTCTTC. Protein sequence: CASSLTAANEQFF. This rearrangement joins TRBV7-9 to TRBJ2-1, with unresolved D. Germline V gene data show CDR1 as SEHNR and CDR2 as FQNEAQ (reference sequence). The CDR3 is 13 residues long. V was pared by 2 bases and J by 6 bases, with 8 bases between.

This clonotype came up a few times. The V gene is TRBV12-3 or TRBV12-4, the J gene TRBJ2-5; perhaps TRBD2 as D (7 bases). This CDR3 spans 13 amino acids. The V gene lost 6 bases and the J gene lost 4 bases, with 12 bases spanning the gap. The CDR3 nucleotides read TGTGCCAGCAGCAGGCGGGGGCCAGAGACCCAGTACTTC. Protein sequence: CASSRRGPETQYF.

The chain links TRBV9 to TRBJ1-3; D remains unclear. The ends were cut back, 2 bases at V and 0 bases at J, with 12 bases in the middle. CDR1 is SGDLS and CDR2 is YYNGEE in the germline V gene. The CDR3 runs 16 residues. Here the CDR3 reads CASSVLAESSGNTIYF. CDR3 coding DNA: TGTGCCAGCAGCGTCTTGGCGGAGAGCTCTGGAAACACCATATATTTT.

The CDR3 sequence is CASRSGLVAWELFF. Here the CDR3 DNA reads TGTGCCAGCAGGTCGGGACTAGTAGCATGGGAGCTGTTTTTT. The chain combines TRBV6-6 with TRBJ2-2, with 8 bases identical to TRBD2. This CDR3 region has 14 residues. Germline V gene sequence: CDR1 MNHNY, CDR2 SVGAGI (reference sequence). The V gene end was trimmed by 6 bases and the J gene end by 9 bases; junction bases not matched to a gene: 9.

This chain links TRBV28 with TRBJ2-1; 7 nucleotides agree with TRBD2. Germline V lookup: CDR1 MDHEN, CDR2 SYDVKM. This CDR3 is 15 amino acids long. V dropped 5 bases and J dropped 3; count of bases not matched to a gene: 7. As DNA, the CDR3 is TGTGCCAGCAGTCGTAGCGGGTACCGCTACAATGAGCAGTTCTTC. Translating gives CASSRSGYRYNEQFF.

This chain uses TRBV6-6 with TRBJ2-1, with 14 bases that match TRBD2. Germline V gives CDR1 MNHNY, CDR2 SVGAGI (reference sequence). This CDR3 is built from 16 residues. Trimming removed 5 bases from V and 3 bases from J; junction bases left unmatched: 3. The CDR3 region has the DNA TGTGCCAGCAGTAGGACTAGCGGGAGGCACTACAATGAGCAGTTCTTC. It codes for CASSRTSGRHYNEQFF.

The rearrangement joins TRBV12-3 or TRBV12-4 to TRBJ2-3; 10 nucleotides match TRBD2. V was clipped by 3 bases and J by 2 bases; unmatched bases: 5. CDR3 length: 16 amino acids. Here the CDR3 DNA reads TGTGCCAGCAGTTTGGCTAGCGGGGGATTCACAGATACGCAGTATTTT. It translates to CASSLASGGFTDTQYF.

The CDR3 DNA follows: TGCGCCAGCAGCTTGGGGTCGCCTGCTGAAGGCTACACCTTC. Its translation is CASSLGSPAEGYTF. This chain uses TRBV5-1 with TRBJ1-2; D is uncertain. The CDR3 runs to 14 residues. Germline-derived CDR1 and CDR2 are SGHRS and YFSETQ. V was pared by 0 bases and J by 8 bases, with 14 bases between.

The rearrangement joins TRBV20-1 to TRBJ2-1, with a possible D match to TRBD2 (6 bases). Germline CDR1 DFQATT, CDR2 SNEGSKA (reference sequence). The CDR3 length is 11 residues. Trimming cost V 5 bases and J 9 bases, with 11 bases left between them. DNA of the CDR3: TGCAGTGCTCCGACTAGTACTGAGCAGTTCTTC. Protein: CSAPTSTEQFF.

J is TRBJ2-7 and V is TRBV3-1; 10 positions agree with TRBD2. J lost 2 bases, V lost 3 bases, and 7 bases had no gene match. The CDR3 is 16 amino acids. Germline V gene lookup returns CDR1 LGHDT and CDR2 YNNKEL (reference sequence). The CDR3 DNA reads as TGTGCCAGCAGCCAGGGGATAGCGGGAGGACCCTACGAGCAGTACTTC. Translation gives CASSQGIAGGPYEQYF.

The table lists this clonotype with a few counts. The chain has TRBV27 and TRBJ1-4; D not resolved. V was trimmed by 4 bases and J by 6 bases, leaving 12 bases between them. The CDR3 sequence is 14 residues long. The germline V gene has CDR1 MNHEY and CDR2 SMNVEV (reference sequence). This chain's CDR3 is CASSYAGVDEKLFF. The CDR3, as DNA: TGTGCCAGCAGTTACGCGGGTGTCGATGAAAAACTGTTTTTT.

In DNA, the CDR3 is TGCGCCAGCAGCTGGGGACTAGCGGGAGTCTACAATGAGCAGTTCTTC. It is translated as CASSWGLAGVYNEQFF. The rearrangement uses TRBV5-1 and TRBJ2-1, with 14 bases fitting TRBD2. Germline V CDR1 and CDR2: SGHRS, YFSETQ. This CDR3 is 16 amino acids long. Unmatched junction bases numbered 2, after V lost 3 bases and J lost 3 bases.

The chain links TRBV4-2 to TRBJ2-7; a possible D gene is TRBD2 (6 bases). Per germline, CDR1 LGHNA and CDR2 YNFKEQ. V dropped 4 bases and J dropped 5 bases, with 18 bases sitting between them. The CDR3 extends over 15 amino acids. CDR3 sequence: CASSPRGLGGHEQYF. The CDR3 region has the DNA TGTGCCAGCAGCCCCCGAGGCTTGGGAGGTCACGAGCAGTACTTC.

The sample holds a few counts of this clonotype. The chain links TRBV29-1 to TRBJ2-5; the D is unclear. V lost 7 bases, J lost 2 bases, and 11 bases lay in between. The CDR3 totals 12 residues. Germline CDR1 reads SQVTM; CDR2 reads ANQGSEA. CDR3 sequence (DNA): TGCAGCGCTGGCAGGTATCAAGAGACCCAGTACTTC. This sequence encodes CSAGRYQETQYF.

This clonotype showed up just a few times. The V call is TRBV20-1, the J call TRBJ2-3; TRBD2 might be the D (5 bases). This CDR3 is built from 15 residues. Germline CDR1 DFQATT, CDR2 SNEGSKA (reference sequence). Trimming shortened V by 5 bases and J by 1 base, and 16 bases separated the two germline ends. CDR3 protein: CSASAGNGGTDTQYF. CDR3 bases: TGCAGTGCTTCGGCCGGGAACGGGGGCACAGATACGCAGTATTTT.

The chain recombines TRBV12-3 or TRBV12-4 with TRBJ1-2; D is unresolved. This CDR3 spans 15 amino acids. With 0 bases removed from V and 3 bases from J, the gap between germline ends came to 11 bases. The CDR3 here is CASSLALSLHYGYTF. CDR3 sequence (DNA): TGTGCCAGCAGTTTAGCCCTTAGTCTCCACTATGGCTACACCTTC.

This clonotype was counted once. The chain links TRBV15 to TRBJ2-2, with 9 bases lining up with TRBD1. Germline CDR1 LNHNV, CDR2 YYDKDF (reference sequence). J was trimmed by 6 bases and V by 3 bases; bases with no gene match: 8. The length of the CDR3 is 16 residues. As DNA, the CDR3 is TGTGCCACCAGCAGTCTTGGGACAGGGAGGCCCGGGGAGCTGTTTTTT. Protein product: CATSSLGTGRPGELFF. The whole variable domain, filled in from reference TRBV15 and TRBJ2-2, reads DAMVIQNPRYQVTQFGKPVTLSCSQTLNHNVMYWYQQKSSQAPKLLFHYYDKDFNNEADTPDNFQSRRPNTSFCFLDIRSPGLGDTAMYLCATSSLGTGRPGELFFGEGSRLTVL.

This rearrangement joins TRBV7-8 to TRBJ2-7; 7 nucleotides agree with TRBD1. This CDR3 is 18 amino acids long. Germline CDR1 and CDR2: SGHVS and FQNEAQ. V lost 2 bases to trimming and J lost 0 bases; unmatched junction nucleotides: 13. The CDR3 loop is CASSLPRDSLLSSYEQYF. The CDR3 DNA follows: TGTGCCAGCAGCTTACCGAGGGACAGCCTTTTAAGCTCCTACGAGCAGTACTTC.

This clonotype has just a few counts. This rearrangement joins TRBV4-1 to TRBJ1-1, with 8 bases lining up with TRBD1. The CDR3 extends over 15 amino acids. In germline, CDR1 is MGHRA, CDR2 YSYEKL. Trimming took 4 bases from V and 1 from J; bases not matched to a gene: 5. The CDR3 DNA is TGCGCCAGCAGCCTAGGACAGGGCCAGAACACTGAAGCTTTCTTT. This translates into CASSLGQGQNTEAFF.